This is a list of T cell receptor beta chains from one sample in a study of cytomegalovirus exposure and HLA in healthy donors. Generated by immunoSEQ multiplex PCR, the TCRdb table keeps only in-frame clones and is missing some. The sample lists 90,000 to 130,000 clones; around three quarters were seen once. The specimen was PBMCs. The receptors here all came from a woman aged 25 to 39 in good health and CMV-seronegative. The CDR3 runs from the conserved cysteine through the conserved F or W. The D gene is left open where the match is weak. Clone size, where shown, is once, few, many, or a class for clones that have expanded.

CDR3 protein,CDR3 DNA,D gene,clone size,J gene,CDR3 length,V gene
CASSLSGGGNVETQYF,TGTGCCAGCAGCTTATCTGGGGGGGGCAATGTGGAGACCCAGTACTTC,.,once,TRBJ2-5,16,TRBV7-2
CASSDKKSIQYF,TGTGCCAGTAGTGACAAGAAGAGCATTCAGTACTTC,.,.,TRBJ2-4,12,TRBV19
CASSQDPGTGWYTEAFF,TGCGCCAGCAGCCAAGATCCCGGGACAGGGTGGTACACTGAAGCTTTCTTT,TRBD1,.,TRBJ1-1,17,TRBV4-3
CATSRGRESYNEQFF,TGTGCCACCAGCAGAGGGCGGGAGTCCTACAATGAGCAGTTCTTC,TRBD2,few,TRBJ2-1,15,TRBV15
CAWGFADNQPQHF,TGTGCCTGGGGTTTCGCAGACAATCAGCCCCAGCATTTT,.,.,TRBJ1-5,13,TRBV30
CAWSVLSDSFSYEQYF,TGTGCCTGGAGTGTACTGTCGGACAGCTTCTCCTACGAGCAGTACTTC,.,once,TRBJ2-7,16,TRBV30
CASSLASGGYSTDTQYF,TGCGCCAGCAGCTTGGCATCAGGGGGGTATAGCACAGATACGCAGTATTTT,.,.,TRBJ2-3,17,TRBV5-1
CASSYPGQGYEQYF,TGCGCCAGCAGCTATCCGGGACAGGGCTACGAGCAGTACTTC,TRBD1,.,TRBJ2-7,14,TRBV5-1
CASSYLSVQGNTEAFF,TGTGCCAGCAGTTACCTCAGCGTGCAGGGGAACACTGAAGCTTTCTTT,.,.,TRBJ1-1,16,TRBV6-5
CSDPGHLYNEQFF,TGCAGCGACCCGGGACACCTTTACAATGAGCAGTTCTTC,.,few,TRBJ2-1,13,TRBV29-1
CASSNSRRAGIDEQFF,TGTGCCAGCAGTAACTCCAGGCGGGCGGGGATCGATGAGCAGTTCTTC,.,.,TRBJ2-1,16,TRBV6-5
CASSLSRGGQYF,TGTGCCAGCAGCTTATCCAGGGGTGGGCAGTACTTC,.,.,TRBJ2-7,12,TRBV7-6
CASSLDREEQFF,TGTGCCAGCAGCTTAGATCGGGAGGAGCAGTTCTTC,.,.,TRBJ2-1,12,TRBV7-9
CSVRNTGTIDYTF,TGCAGCGTTCGAAATACCGGGACAATCGACTACACCTTC,.,.,TRBJ1-2,13,TRBV29-1
CAWSVTGVGNQPQHF,TGTGCCTGGAGTGTAACGGGGGTCGGCAATCAGCCCCAGCATTTT,.,.,TRBJ1-5,15,TRBV30
CASSLLGGQPQHF,TGCGCCAGCAGCCTCCTGGGGGGACAGCCCCAGCATTTT,.,.,TRBJ1-5,13,TRBV5-1
CAWSLGNTGELFF,TGTGCCTGGAGTCTCGGTAACACCGGGGAGCTGTTTTTT,.,once,TRBJ2-2,13,TRBV30
CASSEAPSGVGNTIYF,TGTGCCAGCAGTGAAGCGCCAAGCGGGGTGGGAAACACCATATATTTT,.,.,TRBJ1-3,16,TRBV6-1
CASSSRDINQPQHF,TGTGCCAGTAGCTCCCGGGACATCAATCAGCCCCAGCATTTT,.,.,TRBJ1-5,14,TRBV19
CASSTIGGDGYTF,TGTGCCAGCAGCACGATCGGAGGGGATGGCTACACCTTC,.,.,TRBJ1-2,13,TRBV7-7
CASSPDTASGNTIYF,TGTGCCAGCAGCCCAGACACAGCCTCTGGAAACACCATATATTTT,.,.,TRBJ1-3,15,TRBV7-8
CASSPQGTATNEKLFF,TGTGCCAGCAGCCCACAGGGGACCGCAACTAATGAAAAACTGTTTTTT,TRBD1,.,TRBJ1-4,16,TRBV7-9
CASSQVDAGTEAFF,TGCGCCAGCAGCCAAGTCGACGCAGGCACTGAAGCTTTCTTT,.,many,TRBJ1-1,14,TRBV4-3
CASSYKRTYEQYF,TGTGCCAGCAGTTACAAGCGGACCTACGAGCAGTACTTC,.,.,TRBJ2-7,13,TRBV6-5
CASSITAGPSTDTQYF,TGTGCCAGTAGTATCACAGCGGGCCCTAGCACAGATACGCAGTATTTT,.,once,TRBJ2-3,16,TRBV19
CASSYPGTSVYEQYF,TGTGCCAGCAGTTATCCAGGGACTAGCGTGTACGAGCAGTACTTC,TRBD2,few,TRBJ2-7,15,TRBV6-5